This T cell receptor (beta chain) was identified in a study of regulatory T cells in long-lasting Graves disease. In the study overall: Antithyroid drugs had been taken by newly diagnosed Graves' patients for under 3 months.

After removal of 1 base from V and 9 bases from J, the junction contained 1 base not matched to a gene. CDR1 is MRHNA, CDR2 SNTAGT, per germline. The CDR3 has 13 residues. Time point in this sample: newly diagnosed GD, antithyroid drugs for less than 3 months. Extracted RNA from PBMCs served as the source of the TCR library. Construction of TCR beta libraries relied on iRepertoire HTBI primers and on Arm-PCR targeting CDR3 regions. MiXCR was run by TCRdb on the multiplex PCR reads, yielding one entry per CDR3 protein. The profile shows about 560,000 distinct CDR3 sequences, 15% to 20% of them singletons. This clonotype appeared a few times. These data were likewise used in another study, on T cells in Graves' hyperthyroidism and ophthalmopathy. From that study: The HTBI set primed first-round TCR CDR3 RT-PCR. Median prediction lead before ophthalmopathy onset was about 6.5 months with the model.

This sequence joins TRBV6-4 and TRBJ2-2; 8 bases fit TRBD1. Sequenced here: peripheral blood mononuclear cells (PBMCs), sampled at new diagnosis, from a patient treated with antithyroid drugs. This receptor was taken from a young man with Graves disease. CDR3 region: CASSDWTGRELFF. The CDR3 DNA follows: TGTGCCAGCAGTGACTGGACAGGGCGGGAGCTGTTTTTT.